This is a list of T cell receptor beta chains from one sample in a study of shared clonotypes between healthy human individuals. Clones were sequenced by immunoSEQ multiplex PCR, and TCRdb holds only the in-frame ones, with some missing. The sample records approximately 2,300,000 clones, 85% to 95% being singletons. The sequencing sample was made of naive CD4+ T cells from PBMCs. These TCRs come from a man younger than 30 in good health. Some clones in this sample may be carry-over from other donors' samples. The CDR3 runs from the conserved cysteine through the conserved F or W. D genes are given only for firm matches. A row's size may be missing; if present it is once, few, many or a size class.

j_call	d_call	clone_size	cdr3_length	v_call	cdr3_aa	cdr3_nt
TRBJ2-2	.	few	13	TRBV6-5	CASSYRATGELFF	TGTGCCAGCAGTTACAGGGCCACCGGGGAGCTGTTTTTT
TRBJ1-2	.	.	12	TRBV2	CASSVQGYGYTF	TGTGCCAGCAGTGTACAGGGATATGGCTACACCTTC
TRBJ1-1	.	.	14	TRBV5-1	CASSLDRVGTEAFF	TGCGCCAGCAGCTTGGACAGGGTTGGCACTGAAGCTTTCTTT
TRBJ2-1	.	.	15	TRBV7-2	CASSLDWSSYNEQFF	TGTGCCAGCAGCTTAGACTGGAGCTCCTACAATGAGCAGTTCTTC
TRBJ2-7	TRBD1	.	15	TRBV6-6	CASRRGTGPSYEQYF	TGTGCCAGCAGGAGGGGGACAGGACCCTCCTACGAGCAGTACTTC
TRBJ1-2	.	.	12	TRBV11-1	CASSITGSGYTF	TGTGCCAGCAGCATCACAGGGAGTGGCTACACCTTC
TRBJ2-3	TRBD1	.	14	TRBV27	CASQDRVRTDTQYF	TGTGCCAGCCAAGACAGGGTGCGCACAGATACGCAGTATTTT
TRBJ2-7	.	.	15	TRBV7-9	CASSFAEIKSYEQYF	TGTGCCAGCAGCTTCGCAGAGATAAAATCCTACGAGCAGTACTTC
TRBJ2-3	TRBD1	.	13	TRBV19	CASSDRRGDTQYF	TGTGCCAGTTCGGACAGGAGAGGGGATACGCAGTATTTT
TRBJ2-5	.	.	19	TRBV19	CASSTDRDRVSGSSETQYF	TGTGCCAGTAGTACGGACAGGGATCGGGTTAGCGGGAGTTCAGAGACCCAGTACTTC
TRBJ2-5	TRBD2	.	16	TRBV5-6	CASSLNIGAGGETQYF	TGTGCCAGCAGCTTAAACATAGGGGCGGGAGGGGAGACCCAGTACTTC
TRBJ2-3	.	.	14	TRBV29-1	CSVERVARMDTQYF	TGCAGCGTTGAAAGGGTAGCAAGAATGGATACGCAGTATTTT
TRBJ2-3	TRBD2	once	18	TRBV5-6	CASSFGLAGADGTDTQYF	TGTGCCAGCAGCTTTGGGTTAGCGGGCGCCGACGGAACAGATACGCAGTATTTT
TRBJ1-2	TRBD1	.	13	TRBV28	CASSLTGRYGYTF	TGTGCCAGCAGTTTGACAGGGCGCTATGGCTACACCTTC
TRBJ2-3	.	.	14	TRBV5-1	CASSAGQSRVTQYF	TGCGCCAGCAGCGCGGGACAGAGCCGGGTTACGCAGTATTTT
TRBJ1-2	TRBD1	.	17	TRBV4-2	CASSPRDRSFGVVGYTF	TGTGCCAGCAGCCCCCGGGACAGGTCCTTTGGGGTAGTTGGCTACACCTTC
TRBJ2-3	.	.	14	TRBV11-3	CASSLLGRTDTQYF	TGTGCCAGCAGCTTACTTGGACGCACAGATACGCAGTATTTT
TRBJ2-1	.	once	13	TRBV19	CASTASPTASQFF	TGTGCCAGTACCGCCTCGCCGACAGCTTCACAGTTCTTC
TRBJ1-2	.	.	12	TRBV6-5	CASSSPGDGYTF	TGTGCCAGCAGCTCCCCCGGCGATGGCTACACCTTC
TRBJ2-1	TRBD2	once	17	TRBV27	CASSLPILAGGGNEQFF	TGTGCCAGCAGTTTACCCATTCTAGCGGGAGGAGGCAATGAGCAGTTCTTC
TRBJ2-7	TRBD2	.	14	TRBV7-2	CASSPLREGGEQYF	TGTGCCAGCAGCCCCTTACGGGAGGGTGGCGAGCAGTACTTC
TRBJ1-4	.	.	12	TRBV19	CASSRTNEKLFF	TGTGCCAGTAGTAGAACTAATGAAAAACTGTTTTTT
TRBJ2-2	TRBD1	.	13	TRBV7-3	CASSSQGNGELFF	TGTGCCAGCAGCTCACAGGGGAACGGGGAGCTGTTTTTT